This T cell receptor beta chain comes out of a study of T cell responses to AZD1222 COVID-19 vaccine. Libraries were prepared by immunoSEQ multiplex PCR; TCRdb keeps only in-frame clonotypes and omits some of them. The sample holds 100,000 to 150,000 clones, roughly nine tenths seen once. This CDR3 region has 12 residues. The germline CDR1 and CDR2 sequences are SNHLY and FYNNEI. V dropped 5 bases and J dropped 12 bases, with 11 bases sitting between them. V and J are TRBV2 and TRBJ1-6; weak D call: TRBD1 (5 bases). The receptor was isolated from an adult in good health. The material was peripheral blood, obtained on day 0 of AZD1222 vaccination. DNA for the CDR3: TGTGCCAGCAGTCTATGGGACGGACCCCTCCACTTT. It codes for CASSLWDGPLHF.